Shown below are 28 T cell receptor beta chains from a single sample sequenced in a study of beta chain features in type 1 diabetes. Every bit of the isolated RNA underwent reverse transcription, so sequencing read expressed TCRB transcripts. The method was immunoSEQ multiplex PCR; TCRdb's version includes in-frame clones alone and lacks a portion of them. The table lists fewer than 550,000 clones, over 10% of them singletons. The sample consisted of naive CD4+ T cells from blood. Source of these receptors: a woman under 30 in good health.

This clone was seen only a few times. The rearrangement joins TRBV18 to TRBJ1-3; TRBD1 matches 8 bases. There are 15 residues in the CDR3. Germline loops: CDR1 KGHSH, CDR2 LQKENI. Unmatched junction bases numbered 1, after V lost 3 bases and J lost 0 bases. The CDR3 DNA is TGTGCCAGCTCACCTGACAGGGGCTCTGGAAACACCATATATTTT. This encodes CASSPDRGSGNTIYF.

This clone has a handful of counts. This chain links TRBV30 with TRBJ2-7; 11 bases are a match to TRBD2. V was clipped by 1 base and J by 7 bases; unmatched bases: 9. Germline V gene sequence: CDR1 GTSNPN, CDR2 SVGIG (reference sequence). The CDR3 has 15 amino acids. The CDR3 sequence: CAWSAVLAGGGEQYF. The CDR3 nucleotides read TGTGCCTGGAGTGCTGTCCTAGCGGGAGGAGGTGAGCAGTACTTC.

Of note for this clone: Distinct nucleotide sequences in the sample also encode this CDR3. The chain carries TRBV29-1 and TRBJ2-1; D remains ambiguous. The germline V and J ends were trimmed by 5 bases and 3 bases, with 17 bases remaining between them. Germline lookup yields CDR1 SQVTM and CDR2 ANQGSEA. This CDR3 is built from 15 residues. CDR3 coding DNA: TGCAGCGTTTGGTTCGATAAAGGGCTCTACAATGAGCAGTTCTTC. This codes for CSVWFDKGLYNEQFF.

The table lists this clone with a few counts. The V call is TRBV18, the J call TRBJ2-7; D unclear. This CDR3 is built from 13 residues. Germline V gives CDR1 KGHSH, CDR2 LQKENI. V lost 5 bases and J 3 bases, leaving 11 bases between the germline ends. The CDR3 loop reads CASSANPLYEQYF. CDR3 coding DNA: TGTGCCAGCTCAGCGAACCCGCTCTACGAGCAGTACTTC.

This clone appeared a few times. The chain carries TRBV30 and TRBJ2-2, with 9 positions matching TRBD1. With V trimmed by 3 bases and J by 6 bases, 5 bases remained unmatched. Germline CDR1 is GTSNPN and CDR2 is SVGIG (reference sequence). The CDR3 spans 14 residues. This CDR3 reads CAWSRQGVAGELFF. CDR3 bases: TGTGCCTGGAGCCGACAGGGGGTGGCCGGGGAGCTGTTTTTT.

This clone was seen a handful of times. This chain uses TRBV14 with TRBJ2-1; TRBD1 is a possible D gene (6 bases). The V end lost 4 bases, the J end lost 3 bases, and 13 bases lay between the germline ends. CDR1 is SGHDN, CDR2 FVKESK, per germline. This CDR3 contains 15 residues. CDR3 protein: CASSLLGANYNEQFF. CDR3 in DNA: TGTGCCAGCAGCCTATTGGGGGCTAACTACAATGAGCAGTTCTTC.

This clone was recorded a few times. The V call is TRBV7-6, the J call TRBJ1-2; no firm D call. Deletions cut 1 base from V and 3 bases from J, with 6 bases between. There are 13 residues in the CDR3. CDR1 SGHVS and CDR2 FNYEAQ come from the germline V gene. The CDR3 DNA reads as TGTGCCAGCAGCTTAGACCGTGACTATGGCTACACCTTC. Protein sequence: CASSLDRDYGYTF.

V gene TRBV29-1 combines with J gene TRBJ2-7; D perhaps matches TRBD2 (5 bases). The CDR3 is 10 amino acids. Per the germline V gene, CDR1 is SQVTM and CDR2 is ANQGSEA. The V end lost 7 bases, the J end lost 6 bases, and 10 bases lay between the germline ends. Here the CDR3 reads CSAAEGEQYF. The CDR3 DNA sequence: TGCAGCGCTGCAGAGGGCGAGCAGTACTTC.

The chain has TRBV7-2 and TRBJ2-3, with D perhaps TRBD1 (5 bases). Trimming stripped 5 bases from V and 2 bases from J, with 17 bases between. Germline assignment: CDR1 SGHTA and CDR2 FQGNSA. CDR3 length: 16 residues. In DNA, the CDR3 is TGTGCCAGCAGCCCCATCGGCCGTGGGGCCACAGATACGCAGTATTTT. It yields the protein CASSPIGRGATDTQYF.

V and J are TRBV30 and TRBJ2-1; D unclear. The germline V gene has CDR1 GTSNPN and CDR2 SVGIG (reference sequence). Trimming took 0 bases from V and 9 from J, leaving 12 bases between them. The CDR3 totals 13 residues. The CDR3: CAWSVSVLGEQFF. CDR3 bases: TGTGCCTGGAGTGTATCGGTGTTGGGTGAGCAGTTCTTC.

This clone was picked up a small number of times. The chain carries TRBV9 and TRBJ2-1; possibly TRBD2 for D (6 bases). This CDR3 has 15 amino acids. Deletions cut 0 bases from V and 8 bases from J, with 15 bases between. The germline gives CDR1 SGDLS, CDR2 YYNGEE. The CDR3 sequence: CASSVDPGRFDEQFF. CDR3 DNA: TGTGCCAGCAGCGTAGACCCAGGGAGGTTTGATGAGCAGTTCTTC.

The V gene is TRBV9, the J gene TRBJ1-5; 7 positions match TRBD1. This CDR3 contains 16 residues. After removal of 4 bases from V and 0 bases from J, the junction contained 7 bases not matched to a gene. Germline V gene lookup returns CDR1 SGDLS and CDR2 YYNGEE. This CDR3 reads CASSPTGQVSNQPQHF. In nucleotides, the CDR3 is TGTGCCAGCAGCCCGACAGGACAGGTTAGCAATCAGCCCCAGCATTTT.

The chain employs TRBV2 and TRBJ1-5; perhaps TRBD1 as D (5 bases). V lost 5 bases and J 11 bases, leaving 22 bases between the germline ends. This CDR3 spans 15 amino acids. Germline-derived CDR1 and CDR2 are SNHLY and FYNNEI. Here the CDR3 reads CASSREGARRVAQHF. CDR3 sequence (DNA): TGTGCCAGCAGTCGCGAAGGGGCCCGAAGGGTGGCCCAGCATTTT.

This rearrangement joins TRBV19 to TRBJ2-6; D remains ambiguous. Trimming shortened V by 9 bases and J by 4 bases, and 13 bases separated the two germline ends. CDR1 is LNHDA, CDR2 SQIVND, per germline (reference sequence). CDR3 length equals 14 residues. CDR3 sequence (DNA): TGTGCCAGCAATATAGGGTCCGGGGCCAACGTCCTGACTTTC. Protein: CASNIGSGANVLTF.

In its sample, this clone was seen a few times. The CDR3, as DNA: TGTGCCAGCTCACTCGCGGACAGCTACGAGCAGTACGTC. Translated: CASSLADSYEQYV. The rearrangement links TRBV18 to TRBJ2-7; possibly TRBD1 for D (6 bases). In germline, CDR1 is KGHSH, CDR2 LQKENI. Trimming took 4 bases from V and 3 from J, leaving 10 bases between them. The CDR3 runs 13 residues.

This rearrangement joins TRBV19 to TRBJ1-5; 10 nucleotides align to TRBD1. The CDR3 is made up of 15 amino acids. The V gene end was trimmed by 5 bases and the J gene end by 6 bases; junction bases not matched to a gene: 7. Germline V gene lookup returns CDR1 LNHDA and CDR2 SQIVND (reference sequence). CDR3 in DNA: TGTGCCAGTAGTTTTGGGACAGGGGTGACTCAGCCCCAGCATTTT. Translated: CASSFGTGVTQPQHF.

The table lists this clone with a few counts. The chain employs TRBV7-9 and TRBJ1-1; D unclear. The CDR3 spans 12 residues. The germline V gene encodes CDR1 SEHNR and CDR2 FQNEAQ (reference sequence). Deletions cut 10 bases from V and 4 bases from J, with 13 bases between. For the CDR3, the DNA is TGTGCCACAACGAAGTTTGGCACTGAAGCTTTCTTT. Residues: CATTKFGTEAFF.

CDR3 in DNA: TGTGCCAGCAGTTCAGGAGACAGGTTTAGCTCCTACGAGCAGTACGTC. This translates into CASSSGDRFSSYEQYV. This rearrangement joins TRBV28 to TRBJ2-7; D possibly corresponds to TRBD1 (6 bases). V was clipped by 4 bases and J by 0 bases, with 16 bases between them. The CDR3 runs to 16 residues. CDR1 is MDHEN, CDR2 SYDVKM, per germline.

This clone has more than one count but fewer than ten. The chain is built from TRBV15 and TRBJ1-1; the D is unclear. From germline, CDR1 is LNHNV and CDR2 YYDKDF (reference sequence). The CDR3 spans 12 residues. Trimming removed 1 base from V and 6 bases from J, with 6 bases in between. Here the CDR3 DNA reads TGTGCCACCAGCAGAGTGGCAGCTGAAGCTTTCTTT. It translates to CATSRVAAEAFF.

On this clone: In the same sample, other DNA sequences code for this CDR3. The CDR3 DNA sequence: TGTGCCAGCAGCCCTCAGACAGGGAACACTGAAGCTTTCTTT. Protein sequence: CASSPQTGNTEAFF. This rearrangement joins TRBV7-9 to TRBJ1-1, with D maybe TRBD1 (6 bases). CDR1 is SEHNR and CDR2 is FQNEAQ in the germline V gene (reference sequence). Trimming removed 5 bases at V and 1 base at J, with 11 bases between. The length of the CDR3 is 14 residues.

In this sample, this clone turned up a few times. This chain's CDR3 is CASSQHNSPYSGEQFF. CDR3 DNA: TGCGCCAGCAGCCAGCATAACTCCCCTTATAGCGGTGAGCAGTTCTTC. The chain has TRBV4-3 and TRBJ2-1, with D perhaps TRBD2 (6 bases). CDR3 length equals 16 residues. Trimming cost V 3 bases and J 9 bases, with 21 bases left between them. Germline V gene lookup returns CDR1 LGHNA and CDR2 YSLEER.

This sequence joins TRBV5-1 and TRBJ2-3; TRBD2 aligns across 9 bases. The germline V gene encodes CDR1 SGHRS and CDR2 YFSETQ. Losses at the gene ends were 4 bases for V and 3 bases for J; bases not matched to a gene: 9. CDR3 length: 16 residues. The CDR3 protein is CASSRLGGLATDTQYF. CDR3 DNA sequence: TGCGCCAGCAGCCGTCTGGGGGGACTAGCAACAGATACGCAGTATTTT.

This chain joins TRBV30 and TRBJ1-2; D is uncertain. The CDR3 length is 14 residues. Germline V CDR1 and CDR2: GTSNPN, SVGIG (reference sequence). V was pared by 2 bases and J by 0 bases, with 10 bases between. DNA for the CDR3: TGTGCCTGGAGTTCACCTACTCCTAACTATGGCTACACCTTC. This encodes CAWSSPTPNYGYTF.

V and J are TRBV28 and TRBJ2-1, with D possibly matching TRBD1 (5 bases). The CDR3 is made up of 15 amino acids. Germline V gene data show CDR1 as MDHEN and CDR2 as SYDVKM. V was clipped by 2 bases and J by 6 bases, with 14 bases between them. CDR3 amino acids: CASSLAGQGSNEQFF. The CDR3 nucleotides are TGTGCCAGCAGTTTAGCAGGGCAAGGTTCCAATGAGCAGTTCTTC.

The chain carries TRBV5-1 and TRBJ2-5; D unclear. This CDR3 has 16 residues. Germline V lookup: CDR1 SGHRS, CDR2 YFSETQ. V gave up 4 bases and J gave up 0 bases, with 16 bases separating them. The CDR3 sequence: CASSPAPFTYQETQYF. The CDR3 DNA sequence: TGCGCCAGCAGCCCGGCCCCCTTCACGTACCAAGAGACCCAGTACTTC.

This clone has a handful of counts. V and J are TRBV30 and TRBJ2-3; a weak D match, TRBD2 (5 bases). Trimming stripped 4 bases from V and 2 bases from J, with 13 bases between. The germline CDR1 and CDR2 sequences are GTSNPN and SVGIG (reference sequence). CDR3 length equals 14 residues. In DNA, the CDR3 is TGTGCCTGGAAGCGGTTTGGTCTCACAGATACGCAGTATTTT. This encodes CAWKRFGLTDTQYF.

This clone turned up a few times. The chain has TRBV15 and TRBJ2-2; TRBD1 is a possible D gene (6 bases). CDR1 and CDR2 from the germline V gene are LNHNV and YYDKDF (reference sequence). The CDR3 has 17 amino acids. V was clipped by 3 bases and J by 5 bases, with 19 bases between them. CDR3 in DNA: TGTGCCACCAGCAGCCGCCAACCCAACAGGGTAACCGGGGAGCTGTTTTTT. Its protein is CATSSRQPNRVTGELFF.

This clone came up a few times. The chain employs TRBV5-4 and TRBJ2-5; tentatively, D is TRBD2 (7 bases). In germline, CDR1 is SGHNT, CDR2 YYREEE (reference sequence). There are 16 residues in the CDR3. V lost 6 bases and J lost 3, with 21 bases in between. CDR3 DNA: TGTGCCAGCACCATGGAGGGGGGGCGCCGCAAAGAGACCCAGTACTTC. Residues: CASTMEGGRRKETQYF.